This T cell receptor beta chain was sequenced in a study of blood T cell repertoires in COVID-19. At the level of the study: T cells, B-cell-depleted T cells, or PBMCs provided the cDNA or gDNA that served as material.

This table comes from immunoSEQ multiplex PCR, and its TCRdb copy is limited to in-frame clones, with some not included. Among some 70,000 clones listed, less than 95% were seen once. The receptor's source is a man aged 45 to 65 with COVID-19, enrolled during active disease. Sequencing used peripheral blood.

This CDR3 reads CASSLDWTVQETQYF. CDR3 bases: TGTGCCAGCAGTTTGGACTGGACAGTCCAAGAGACCCAGTACTTC. The V and J genes are TRBV28 and TRBJ2-5; a weak D match, TRBD1 (6 bases). The germline V and J ends were trimmed by 3 bases and 1 base, with 12 bases remaining between them. This CDR3 comprises 15 residues. Germline V gene lookup returns CDR1 MDHEN and CDR2 SYDVKM.